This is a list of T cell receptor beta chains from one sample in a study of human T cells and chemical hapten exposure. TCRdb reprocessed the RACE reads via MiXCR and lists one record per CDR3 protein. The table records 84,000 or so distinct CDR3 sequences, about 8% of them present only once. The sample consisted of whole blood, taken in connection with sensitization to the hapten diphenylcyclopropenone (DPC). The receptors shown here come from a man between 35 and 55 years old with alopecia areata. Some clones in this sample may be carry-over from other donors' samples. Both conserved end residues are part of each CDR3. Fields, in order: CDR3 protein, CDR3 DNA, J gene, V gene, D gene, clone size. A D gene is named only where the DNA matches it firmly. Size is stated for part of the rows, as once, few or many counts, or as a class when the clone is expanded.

CDR3: CASSSTTSGRGEQFF
DNA: TGTGCCAGCAGCTCCACGACTAGCGGGAGGGGTGAGCAGTTCTTC
J: TRBJ2-1
V: TRBV13
D: TRBD2
size: .

CDR3: CASSLWMGPQEDTQYF
DNA: TGTGCCAGCAGTTTATGGATGGGCCCCCAGGAGGATACGCAGTATTTT
J: TRBJ2-3
V: TRBV27
D: .
size: few

CDR3: CASSQDSTGSSGNTIYF
DNA: TGCGCCAGCAGCCAAGATTCTACAGGGAGCTCTGGAAACACCATATATTTT
J: TRBJ1-3
V: TRBV4-3
D: .
size: many

CDR3: CAISETGSTDTQYF
DNA: TGTGCCATCAGTGAGACGGGATCCACAGATACGCAGTATTTT
J: TRBJ2-3
V: TRBV10-3
D: .
size: few

CDR3: CASSPSGRATGELFF
DNA: TGTGCCAGCAGCCCAAGCGGGAGGGCGACCGGGGAGCTGTTTTTT
J: TRBJ2-2
V: TRBV7-2
D: TRBD2
size: .

CDR3: CASSFKTGGTDTQYF
DNA: TGTGCCAGCTCCTTTAAGACAGGGGGGACAGATACGCAGTATTTT
J: TRBJ2-3
V: TRBV6-1
D: TRBD1
size: few

CDR3: CASSQDPGSGISNQPQHF
DNA: TGTGCCAGCAGCCAAGATCCGGGGAGCGGAATAAGCAATCAGCCCCAGCATTTT
J: TRBJ1-5
V: TRBV4-2
D: .
size: few

CDR3: CASSSRGTPPNYGYTF
DNA: TGTGCCAGCAGCTCCCGAGGGACACCGCCAAACTATGGCTACACCTTC
J: TRBJ1-2
V: TRBV7-2
D: .
size: many

CDR3: CSANTYGGPGYEQYF
DNA: TGCAGTGCAAATACGTACGGGGGGCCGGGTTACGAGCAGTACTTC
J: TRBJ2-7
V: TRBV20-1
D: .
size: few

CDR3: CSVRQGLNSPLHF
DNA: TGCAGCGTGCGACAGGGGCTTAATTCACCCCTCCACTTT
J: TRBJ1-6
V: TRBV29-1
D: TRBD1
size: few

CDR3: CASRTLAKNIQYF
DNA: TGTGCCAGCAGAACATTAGCCAAAAACATTCAGTACTTC
J: TRBJ2-4
V: TRBV12-3/TRBV12-4
D: .
size: many

CDR3: CASSLGGQSGYGYTF
DNA: TGTGCCAGCAGCTTAGGGGGACAATCAGGCTATGGCTACACCTTC
J: TRBJ1-2
V: TRBV7-8
D: .
size: few

CDR3: CASSPRGVVSGNTIYF
DNA: TGTGCCAGCAGCCCAAGAGGGGTAGTCTCTGGAAACACCATATATTTT
J: TRBJ1-3
V: TRBV7-9
D: .
size: many

CDR3: CASSAAGSWPSYEQYF
DNA: TGTGCCAGCAGCGCCGCCGGGTCCTGGCCCTCCTACGAGCAGTACTTC
J: TRBJ2-7
V: TRBV7-2
D: .
size: .

CDR3: CAISDDRGANNSPLHF
DNA: TGTGCCATCAGTGATGACAGGGGAGCTAATAATTCACCCCTCCACTTT
J: TRBJ1-6
V: TRBV10-3
D: TRBD1
size: many

CDR3: CASSPGQVNTEAFF
DNA: TGCGCCAGCAGCCCGGGACAGGTCAACACTGAAGCTTTCTTT
J: TRBJ1-1
V: TRBV5-1
D: TRBD1
size: few

CDR3: CASSRIPGQGIEQYF
DNA: TGTGCCAGCAGCCGCATCCCGGGACAGGGTATCGAGCAGTACTTC
J: TRBJ2-7
V: TRBV11-2
D: TRBD1
size: many

CDR3: CASSFATNLISGANVLTF
DNA: TGTGCCAGCAGCTTCGCGACAAACTTGATCTCTGGGGCCAACGTCCTGACTTTC
J: TRBJ2-6
V: TRBV7-2
D: .
size: few

CDR3: CASSRSGDNQPQHF
DNA: TGTGCCAGCAGCCGAAGCGGGGACAATCAGCCCCAGCATTTT
J: TRBJ1-5
V: TRBV12-3/TRBV12-4
D: .
size: few

CDR3: CSARPGLAGGIQETQYF
DNA: TGCAGTGCGAGACCGGGACTAGCGGGAGGTATTCAAGAGACCCAGTACTTC
J: TRBJ2-5
V: TRBV20-1
D: TRBD2
size: few

CDR3: CASSPDRDSGYTF
DNA: TGTGCCAGCAGCCCCGACAGGGATTCTGGCTACACCTTC
J: TRBJ1-2
V: TRBV7-2
D: TRBD1
size: .

CDR3: CASSSQGAGEETQYF
DNA: TGTGCCAGCAGCTCGCAGGGGGCGGGAGAAGAGACCCAGTACTTC
J: TRBJ2-5
V: TRBV28
D: .
size: few

CDR3: CSARDQGLAGELDTQYF
DNA: TGCAGTGCTAGAGATCAGGGTCTAGCGGGAGAATTAGATACGCAGTATTTT
J: TRBJ2-3
V: TRBV20-1
D: TRBD2
size: many

CDR3: CASSLTTGRREQYF
DNA: TGTGCCAGCAGCCTGACGACAGGGCGCCGCGAGCAGTACTTC
J: TRBJ2-7
V: TRBV13
D: TRBD1
size: many

CDR3: CASSLVSHGYTF
DNA: TGTGCCAGCAGTTTAGTGTCCCACGGCTACACCTTC
J: TRBJ1-2
V: TRBV12-3/TRBV12-4
D: .
size: .

CDR3: CASSDDRGRAFF
DNA: TGTGCCAGCAGTGACGACAGGGGGCGAGCTTTCTTT
J: TRBJ1-1
V: TRBV2
D: TRBD1
size: .

CDR3: CASSMGAGALIEQFF
DNA: TGCGCCAGCAGCATGGGGGCGGGAGCCTTAATTGAGCAGTTCTTC
J: TRBJ2-1
V: TRBV5-1
D: .
size: few

CDR3: CASSASGKADTQYF
DNA: TGTGCCAGCAGCGCTAGCGGGAAGGCAGATACGCAGTATTTT
J: TRBJ2-3
V: TRBV7-9
D: TRBD2
size: many

CDR3: CATSLGGEADTQYF
DNA: TGTGCCACCAGTTTAGGGGGCGAGGCAGATACGCAGTATTTT
J: TRBJ2-3
V: TRBV24-1
D: TRBD1
size: many

CDR3: CASSADDRIQETQYF
DNA: TGTGCCAGCAGCGCCGATGACAGGATCCAAGAGACCCAGTACTTC
J: TRBJ2-5
V: TRBV9
D: .
size: many

CDR3: CASSSIPGRGGSGRDIQYF
DNA: TGTGCCAGCAGTTCCATCCCGGGAAGGGGTGGGAGTGGGAGAGACATTCAGTACTTC
J: TRBJ2-4
V: TRBV12-3/TRBV12-4
D: .
size: few

CDR3: CASSTAGAANSGNTIYF
DNA: TGTGCCAGCAGTACCGCCGGTGCAGCAAACTCTGGAAACACCATATATTTT
J: TRBJ1-3
V: TRBV6-5
D: .
size: many

CDR3: CASSPGQGATGYGYTF
DNA: TGTGCCAGCAGCCCGGGACAGGGGGCGACAGGTTATGGCTACACCTTC
J: TRBJ1-2
V: TRBV27
D: TRBD1
size: many

CDR3: CASSGGGTSTDTQYF
DNA: TGTGCCAGCAGCGGGGGCGGGACGAGCACAGATACGCAGTATTTT
J: TRBJ2-3
V: TRBV7-2
D: .
size: few

CDR3: CASRTGYHEQYF
DNA: TGTGCCTCCCGGACAGGGTACCACGAGCAGTACTTC
J: TRBJ2-7
V: TRBV5-6
D: TRBD1
size: .

CDR3: CASSYWVRESGRYEQYF
DNA: TGTGCCAGCAGTTACTGGGTGCGGGAAAGCGGGAGGTACGAGCAGTACTTC
J: TRBJ2-7
V: TRBV6-2/TRBV6-3
D: TRBD2
size: few

CDR3: CATSDRGGSPQYF
DNA: TGTGCCACCAGTGATCGGGGCGGGAGTCCGCAGTATTTT
J: TRBJ2-3
V: TRBV24-1
D: TRBD2
size: .

CDR3: CASSDRRVMNTEAFF
DNA: TGTGCCAGCAGTGATAGGCGGGTTATGAACACTGAAGCTTTCTTT
J: TRBJ1-1
V: TRBV6-1
D: .
size: .

CDR3: CASSYLRGYSYEQYF
DNA: TGTGCCAGCAGTTACCTCCGGGGATACTCCTACGAGCAGTACTTC
J: TRBJ2-7
V: TRBV6-5
D: .
size: few

CDR3: CASSFDRGLYYEQYF
DNA: TGTGCCAGCAGTTTCGACAGGGGACTCTACTACGAGCAGTACTTC
J: TRBJ2-7
V: TRBV6-2/TRBV6-3
D: TRBD1
size: .